This TCR beta chain was recorded in a study of beta chain features in type 1 diabetes. Reverse transcription of all isolated RNA meant that expressed TCRB transcripts were sequenced. Mean read depth for naive, central memory and regulatory T cell samples was a few million reads. The repertoire was sequenced with immunoSEQ multiplex PCR; TCRdb's copy has only in-frame clones and lacks some. The sample lists 400,000 to 550,000 clones; about an eighth were seen once. This clone appeared a few times. Its antigen is still unknown. Germline V gene sequence: CDR1 SGHTA, CDR2 FQGNSA. J gave up 3 bases and V 5 bases, and 7 bases lay outside the gene matches. The CDR3 totals 15 residues. General study findings and limits: TCRB CDR3s were moderately but significantly shorter in Type 1 diabetes patients in all four CD4+ subsets.

This sequence joins TRBV7-2 and TRBJ2-3; 8 positions agree with TRBD1. This clonotype was sampled from a woman aged 18-35 years in good health. Sequenced sample: naive CD4+ T cells from blood. CDR3 coding DNA: TGTGCCAGCAGCCCAAGGACAGGGAGAACAGATACGCAGTATTTT. Residues: CASSPRTGRTDTQYF.